What follows are 18 T cell receptor beta chains derived from one specimen sequenced in a study of T-cell reconstitution after alpha-beta-depleted transplantation in children. Library preparation (for TCRbeta) was performed with unique molecular identifiers. TCRdb fed the PCR reads into MiXCR, producing one record per CDR3 protein. The sample holds 200,000 to 250,000 distinct CDR3 sequences, under 30% seen once. This sample comprised PBMCs, mostly from graft donor cells, obtained 360 days after TCRalphabeta/CD19-depleted stem cell transplant. The receptors here all came from a female patient younger than 10 who had a stem cell transplant for congenital amegakaryocytic thrombocytopenia, so the T cells may come from the graft donor.

To note about this clonotype: Possible read error: a much larger clone is one base away. J is TRBJ2-7 and V is TRBV12-3 or TRBV12-4; D remains ambiguous. The CDR3 is made up of 15 amino acids. As DNA, the CDR3 is TGTGCCAGCAGTTTAGGCCCCTCCGTTCCCTACGAGCATTACTTC. Translated: CASSLGPSVPYEHYF.

The chain is built from TRBV12-3 or TRBV12-4 and TRBJ2-7; 7 bases agree with TRBD1. CDR3 size: 17 residues. J was trimmed by 2 bases and V by 5 bases; bases with no gene match: 15. In DNA form, the CDR3 reads TGTGCCAGCAGTCCCTTGCTCCCCGGGACAGAAACCTACGAGCAGTACTTC. Translating gives CASSPLLPGTETYEQYF.

The chain couples TRBV18 to TRBJ2-7; D could derive from TRBD1 or TRBD2 (5 bases each). Germline CDR1 KGHSH, CDR2 LQKENI. V gave up 4 bases and J gave up 5 bases, with 12 bases separating them. The CDR3 runs to 13 residues. CDR3: CASSLTRGHEQYF. The CDR3 DNA reads as TGTGCCAGCTCACTAACTAGGGGCCACGAGCAGTACTTC.

In its sample, this clonotype was seen a few times. J is TRBJ2-5 and V is TRBV2, with 7 bases lining up with TRBD1. Germline CDR1 SNHLY, CDR2 FYNNEI. After removal of 4 bases from V and 2 bases from J, the junction contained 1 base not matched to a gene. This CDR3 spans 13 amino acids. The CDR3 loop is CASSARGQETQYF. The DNA for the CDR3 is TGTGCCAGCAGTGCCAGGGGGCAAGAGACCCAGTACTTC.

There are a few counts of this clonotype. This sequence joins TRBV5-1 and TRBJ2-1; D unresolved. There are 13 residues in the CDR3. Germline loops: CDR1 SGHRS, CDR2 YFSETQ. V lost 7 bases, J lost 2 bases, and 10 bases lay in between. For the CDR3, the DNA is TGCGCCAGCTGGACGTCAACCTACAATGAGCAGTTCTTC. Protein: CASWTSTYNEQFF.

There are many counts of this clonotype. The V call is TRBV29-1, the J call TRBJ2-5, with D unclear. This CDR3 has 14 residues. V shed 1 base and J shed 0 bases, with 9 bases lying between them. Looked up from germline, CDR1 is SQVTM and CDR2 is ANQGSEA. The CDR3 DNA reads TGCAGCGTTGAAGTGAGCGAGTACCAAGAGACCCAGTACTTC. Translating it yields CSVEVSEYQETQYF.

This clonotype was detected a few times. The chain couples TRBV7-2 to TRBJ2-1, with 7 positions matching TRBD2. J lost 4 bases, V lost 7 bases, and 10 bases had no gene match. This CDR3 spans 15 amino acids. Germline V gene data show CDR1 as SGHTA and CDR2 as FQGNSA. CDR3 residues: CASTSGGGRYNEQFF. The CDR3 DNA reads TGTGCCAGCACCTCGGGAGGCGGGAGATACAATGAGCAGTTCTTC.

This chain connects TRBV6-1 to TRBJ2-5; 7 bases match TRBD2. The CDR3 consists of 15 residues. Germline-derived CDR1 and CDR2 are MNHNS and SASEGT. The junction had 4 bases not matched to a gene; V was cut back by 0 bases and J by 3 bases. The CDR3: CASSEAGGPKETQYF. CDR3 coding DNA: TGTGCCAGCAGTGAAGCGGGAGGGCCGAAAGAGACCCAGTACTTC.

The chain combines TRBV4-1 with TRBJ2-7; D unclear. Per the germline V gene, CDR1 is MGHRA and CDR2 is YSYEKL. V was trimmed by 1 base and J by 1 base, leaving 8 bases between them. The CDR3 runs 14 residues. The CDR3 coding sequence is TGCGCCAGCAGCCAAGTTTACGGATCCTACGAGCAGTACTTC. This sequence encodes CASSQVYGSYEQYF.

Only a few counts were recorded for this clonotype. The V gene is TRBV27, the J gene TRBJ2-5, with no clear D. Between the trimmed V and J ends, which lost 6 bases and 7 bases, there was a span of 15 bases. Germline loops: CDR1 MNHEY, CDR2 SMNVEV (reference sequence). The CDR3 is made up of 13 amino acids. The CDR3 DNA follows: TGTGCCAGCAGCCCGGGCCTCCTAGGGACCCAGTACTTC. This sequence encodes CASSPGLLGTQYF.

The rearrangement joins TRBV7-9 to TRBJ1-1; possibly TRBD1 for D (6 bases). V was cut by 0 bases and J by 5 bases, with 10 bases left in between. Germline CDR1 SEHNR, CDR2 FQNEAQ (reference sequence). CDR3 size: 14 residues. The DNA of the CDR3 is TGTGCCAGCAGCTTAGCCCAGGGGCTGACTGAAGCTTTCTTT. Amino acid sequence: CASSLAQGLTEAFF.

This clonotype has only a few counts. The rearrangement joins TRBV19 to TRBJ2-7; D is perhaps TRBD1 (6 bases). CDR3 length: 15 amino acids. V was cut by 3 bases and J by 5 bases, with 17 bases left in between. From germline, CDR1 is LNHDA and CDR2 SQIVND (reference sequence). CDR3 residues: CASSMSPGAPNEQYF. DNA of the CDR3: TGTGCCAGTAGTATGTCCCCAGGGGCCCCGAACGAGCAGTACTTC.

DNA of the CDR3: TGTGCCAGCAGCCAAACCTCTGGGAGCTCAGATACGCAGTATTTT. Amino acids: CASSQTSGSSDTQYF. The chain joins TRBV4-2 to TRBJ2-3; D might be TRBD2 (5 bases). CDR3 length: 15 amino acids. The V gene's germline CDR1 is LGHNA and CDR2 YNFKEQ. V was pared by 2 bases and J by 4 bases, with 13 bases between.

The rearrangement uses TRBV28 and TRBJ2-7, with D perhaps matching TRBD1 (5 bases). V gave up 5 bases and J gave up 6 bases, with 11 bases separating them. This CDR3 contains 12 residues. Per germline, CDR1 MDHEN and CDR2 SYDVKM. The CDR3 is CASSLGRGEQYF. For the CDR3, the DNA is TGTGCCAGCAGTCTAGGTAGGGGCGAGCAGTACTTC.

This clonotype appeared a few times. The V call is TRBV20-1, the J call TRBJ2-1, with D perhaps TRBD1 or TRBD2 (6 bases each). This CDR3 region has 14 residues. In germline, CDR1 is DFQATT, CDR2 SNEGSKA (reference sequence). V was trimmed by 2 bases and J by 4 bases, leaving 12 bases between them. The CDR3 coding sequence is TGCAGTGCTAGAAGGGGGGCTTTTTACAATGAGCAGTTCTTC. This encodes CSARRGAFYNEQFF.

The chain couples TRBV6-1 to TRBJ1-6; unclear D gene. The germline CDR1 and CDR2 sequences are MNHNS and SASEGT. Trimming left V 5 bases short and J 4 bases short, with 9 bases between. CDR3 length equals 14 residues. DNA for the CDR3: TGTGCCAGCAGTCTCAGACCTTATAATTCACCCCTCCACTTT. Translated: CASSLRPYNSPLHF.

This clonotype turned up a few times. The rearrangement links TRBV20-1 to TRBJ2-1; 7 bases are shared with TRBD2. Per germline, CDR1 DFQATT and CDR2 SNEGSKA (reference sequence). V dropped 5 bases and J dropped 6; count of bases not matched to a gene: 7. The CDR3 has 13 amino acids. The CDR3 here is CSAGLGEVNEQFF. The CDR3 nucleotides are TGCAGTGCTGGACTAGGGGAGGTCAATGAGCAGTTCTTC.

This clonotype was counted at least ten times. This chain links TRBV20-1 with TRBJ2-2; TRBD2 might be the D (5 bases). V lost 0 bases, J lost 1 base, and 12 bases lay in between. Germline V gene sequence: CDR1 DFQATT, CDR2 SNEGSKA (reference sequence). CDR3 size: 16 residues. CDR3 coding DNA: TGCAGTGCTAGAGATCTCTCCAGCGGGAACACCGGGGAGCTGTTTTTT. This sequence encodes CSARDLSSGNTGELFF.